What follows are 20 T cell receptor beta chains derived from one specimen sequenced in a study of spatial heterogeneity in lung cancer. Broader study findings: Tumoral mutation counts were tracked by counts of expanded intratumoral alpha and beta TCRs.

TCRdb independently ran MiXCR on the 5' RACE reads; one entry per CDR3 protein. The sample lists about 24,000 distinct CDR3 sequences; roughly 8.6% were seen once. For these receptors, no antigen is known. Documented time point: sample taken at primary tumor resection. The sequenced sample was lung tumor tissue, obtained at surgery. These receptors came from a male donor with early-stage non-small cell lung cancer.

This clonotype was counted ten times or more. The V call is TRBV5-1, the J call TRBJ2-5, with unresolved D. CDR1 is SGHRS and CDR2 is YFSETQ in the germline V gene. V dropped 6 bases and J dropped 0 bases, with 9 bases sitting between them. The CDR3 consists of 13 residues. CDR3 nucleotides: TGCGCCAGCACGACGGCGTACCAAGAGACCCAGTACTTC. This encodes CASTTAYQETQYF.

This clonotype was picked up many times. The rearrangement links TRBV7-2 to TRBJ2-1, with 12 nucleotides matching TRBD2. The CDR3 is 19 residues long. Germline V gene data show CDR1 as SGHTA and CDR2 as FQGNSA. J gave up 1 base and V 5 bases, and 12 bases lay outside the gene matches. In nucleotides, the CDR3 is TGTGCCAGCAGCCACCCCCCCCCTAGCGGGGGGGGGTCCTACAATGAGCAGTTCTTC. Its translation: CASSHPPPSGGGSYNEQFF.

This clonotype was observed many times. The chain links TRBV20-1 to TRBJ2-7, with 8 bases lining up with TRBD2. CDR1 and CDR2 (germline): DFQATT, SNEGSKA (reference sequence). V lost 4 bases, J lost 0 bases, and 8 bases stayed unmatched. There are 15 residues in the CDR3. CDR3 DNA: TGCAGTGCTACGGTCCAGCGGGGGACCTCCTACGAGCAGTACTTC. As protein: CSATVQRGTSYEQYF.

This clonotype was counted at least ten times. The rearrangement joins TRBV7-9 to TRBJ2-1; 9 bases agree with TRBD2. From germline, CDR1 is SEHNR and CDR2 FQNEAQ (reference sequence). The CDR3 sequence is 14 residues long. The trim removed 11 bases at V and 7 bases at J, leaving 12 bases unmatched. The CDR3 region has the DNA TGTGCCGGAAGCGCGGGAGGGCGCGTTAATGAGCAGTTCTTC. It encodes CAGSAGGRVNEQFF.

This clonotype was seen repeatedly, ten times or more. The chain carries TRBV29-1 and TRBJ2-1, with D unresolved. Trimming cost V 5 bases and J 7 bases, with 18 bases left between them. The germline V gene encodes CDR1 SQVTM and CDR2 ANQGSEA. The CDR3 loop spans 14 amino acids. CDR3 amino acids: CSVTPPARTNEQFF. The CDR3, as DNA: TGCAGCGTTACACCCCCCGCCAGGACGAATGAGCAGTTCTTC.

This clonotype was recorded at least ten times. The CDR3 reads CASSQGVGRTALTDTQYF. CDR3 DNA sequence: TGTGCCAGCAGCCAGGGGGTCGGGAGGACGGCTCTCACAGATACGCAGTATTTT. This chain joins TRBV7-6 and TRBJ2-3; D may correspond to TRBD1 or TRBD2 (7 bases each). The germline V gene encodes CDR1 SGHVS and CDR2 FNYEAQ. V was clipped by 5 bases and J by 2 bases, with 23 bases between them. CDR3 length: 18 residues.

The chain couples TRBV28 to TRBJ2-5, with 12 bases aligning to TRBD2. Germline V lookup: CDR1 MDHEN, CDR2 SYDVKM. Trimming at V came to 8 bases and at J to 5 bases, leaving 9 bases not matched to a gene. The CDR3 is made up of 15 amino acids. The CDR3 bases are TGTGCCAGCCTGCCGGGACTAGCGGGTCTGGAGACCCAGTACTTC. Its protein is CASLPGLAGLETQYF.

V and J are TRBV7-6 and TRBJ2-7, with TRBD1 identical over 7 bases. J was trimmed by 0 bases and V by 4 bases; bases with no gene match: 3. Germline CDR1 reads SGHVS; CDR2 reads FNYEAQ. CDR3 length: 14 amino acids. The CDR3: CASSSRGSSYEQYF. CDR3 nucleotides: TGTGCCAGCAGCTCCAGGGGGAGCTCCTACGAGCAGTACTTC. The entire variable domain, with the rest obtained from reference TRBV7-6 and TRBJ2-7, is as follows: GAGVSQSPRYKVTKRGQDVALRCDPISGHVSLYWYRQALGQGPEFLTYFNYEAQQDKSGLPNDRFSAERPEGSISTLTIQRTEQRDSAMYRCASSSRGSSYEQYFGPGTRLTVT.

The chain uses TRBV20-1 and TRBJ2-3; tentative D call: TRBD2 (7 bases). The CDR3 extends over 15 amino acids. The V end lost 5 bases, the J end lost 4 bases, and 19 bases lay between the germline ends. Per germline, CDR1 DFQATT and CDR2 SNEGSKA (reference sequence). The CDR3 sequence: CSAFPLGGGADTQYF. CDR3 sequence (DNA): TGCAGTGCTTTCCCCCTAGGGGGGGGAGCAGATACGCAGTATTTT.

V and J are TRBV2 and TRBJ2-1; 11 nucleotides agree with TRBD2. The length of the CDR3 is 14 residues. The junction had 9 bases not matched to a gene; V was cut back by 8 bases and J by 9 bases. Germline loops: CDR1 SNHLY, CDR2 FYNNEI. The chain's CDR3 is CASFPGLAGGEQFF. The DNA for the CDR3 is TGTGCCAGCTTCCCAGGGCTAGCGGGAGGTGAGCAGTTCTTC.

This clonotype appeared a few times. The chain couples TRBV7-8 to TRBJ2-5, with TRBD1 as a possible D gene (5 bases). The germline V gene has CDR1 SGHVS and CDR2 FQNEAQ. The length of the CDR3 is 16 residues. The V and J ends lost 1 base and 4 bases respectively, with 16 bases between them. The DNA of the CDR3 is TGTGCCAGCAGCTTAGTCCTTCCAGGGTGGGGAGAGACCCAGTACTTC. The encoded protein is CASSLVLPGWGETQYF.

The gene calls are TRBV6-4 and TRBJ2-2; weak D call: TRBD2 (6 bases). The CDR3 consists of 15 residues. Germline loops: CDR1 MRHNA, CDR2 SNTAGT. V lost 3 bases and J 10 bases, leaving 18 bases between the germline ends. CDR3 protein: CASSESGLPREELFF. CDR3 sequence (DNA): TGTGCCAGCAGTGAATCGGGACTCCCCAGAGAGGAGCTGTTTTTT.

This clonotype has just a few counts. The rearrangement joins TRBV18 to TRBJ2-2; D is perhaps TRBD1 (6 bases). The CDR3 totals 16 residues. V was clipped by 1 base and J by 2 bases, with 11 bases between them. Germline CDR1 is KGHSH and CDR2 is LQKENI. CDR3 bases: TGTGCCAGCTCACCACTCCGGGACACTAACACCGGGGAGCTGTTTTTT. This codes for CASSPLRDTNTGELFF. The whole variable domain, remainder taken from reference TRBV18 and TRBJ2-2, is NAGVMQNPRHLVRRRGQEARLRCSPMKGHSHVYWYRQLPEEGLKFMVYLQKENIIDESGMPKERFSAEFPKEGPSILRIQQVVRGDSAAYFCASSPLRDTNTGELFFGEGSRLTVL.

This clonotype was recorded many times. The CDR3 DNA follows: TGTGCCAGCAGTTGGTACACTGAAGCTTTCTTT. Amino acid sequence: CASSWYTEAFF. The chain is built from TRBV28 and TRBJ1-1, with D hard to call. CDR1 and CDR2 (germline): MDHEN, SYDVKM. The CDR3 extends over 11 amino acids. Deletions cut 4 bases from V and 3 bases from J, with 3 bases between.

This clonotype was seen ten or more times. The rearrangement uses TRBV6-1 and TRBJ1-4; 7 bases line up with TRBD1. V was clipped by 4 bases and J by 4 bases; unmatched bases: 6. This CDR3 region has 15 residues. Germline lookup yields CDR1 MNHNS and CDR2 SASEGT. DNA for the CDR3: TGTGCCAGCAGTGTTTCGGGACAGATTAATGAAAAACTGTTTTTT. This sequence encodes CASSVSGQINEKLFF.

In its sample, this clonotype was seen many times. This rearrangement joins TRBV7-2 to TRBJ2-1; 8 nucleotides match TRBD2. Germline V gene lookup returns CDR1 SGHTA and CDR2 FQGNSA. This CDR3 spans 15 amino acids. After removal of 5 bases from V and 2 bases from J, the junction contained 5 bases not matched to a gene. The CDR3 coding sequence is TGTGCCAGCAGCCCGAGCGGGAGCCCCTACAATGAGCAGTTCTTC. Its protein is CASSPSGSPYNEQFF.

This clonotype was seen repeatedly, ten times or more. V usage is TRBV28 and J usage is TRBJ2-2; 15 bases match TRBD2. V dropped 1 base and J dropped 5; count of bases not matched to a gene: 5. The germline CDR1 and CDR2 sequences are MDHEN and SYDVKM. The CDR3 loop spans 18 amino acids. DNA of the CDR3: TGTGCCAGCAGTTTATCTGGACTAGCGGGAGGGCGAACCGGGGAGCTGTTTTTT. It is translated as CASSLSGLAGGRTGELFF. The whole variable domain, remainder taken from reference TRBV28 and TRBJ2-2, is DVKVTQSSRYLVKRTGEKVFLECVQDMDHENMFWYRQDPGLGLRLIYFSYDVKMKEKGDIPEGYSVSREKKERFSLILESASTNQTSMYLCASSLSGLAGGRTGELFFGEGSRLTVL.

At least ten counts were recorded for this clonotype. The chain uses TRBV23-1 and TRBJ2-5, with 10 positions matching TRBD1. TRBV23-1 is annotated as an ORF whose role is uncertain. This CDR3 comprises 15 residues. V shed 1 base and J 2 bases; nucleotides not matched to a gene: 1. CDR3 nucleotides: TGCGCCAGCAGTCAATTGGACAGGGGGCAAGAGACCCAGTACTTC. Its translation is CASSQLDRGQETQYF.

This clonotype is medium-sized by share. The genes are TRBV7-3 and TRBJ2-1, with D possibly matching TRBD1 (7 bases). CDR1 SGHTA and CDR2 FQGTGA come from the germline V gene. The CDR3 spans 12 residues. Trimming took 5 bases from V and 9 from J, leaving 11 bases between them. The CDR3 spells CASSPQGGEQFF. The CDR3 DNA reads as TGTGCCAGCAGCCCCCAGGGGGGTGAGCAGTTCTTC.

The chain employs TRBV9 and TRBJ1-2; a weak D match, TRBD1 (5 bases). V shed 4 bases and J shed 5 bases, with 12 bases lying between them. CDR1 SGDLS and CDR2 YYNGEE come from the germline V gene. This CDR3 contains 13 residues. Here the CDR3 DNA reads TGTGCCAGCAGCTCGAGACAGCTATATGGCTACACCTTC. As protein: CASSSRQLYGYTF. The full variable domain, its missing parts supplied by reference TRBV9 and TRBJ1-2, is DSGVTQTPKHLITATGQRVTLRCSPRSGDLSVYWYQQSLDQGLQFLIQYYNGEERAKGNILERFSAQQFPDLHSELNLSSLELGDSALYFCASSSRQLYGYTFGSGTRLTVV.